This paragraph covers one TCR beta chain sequence. Between the trimmed V and J ends, which lost 0 bases and 3 bases, there was a span of 9 bases. Germline V CDR1 and CDR2: LGHNA, YSLEER. The CDR3 is made up of 15 amino acids. The record originates from a study of blood T cell repertoires in COVID-19. Study-level background: Donors in the United States, Italy and Spain gave samples during acute or convalescent COVID-19. T cells, B-cell-depleted T cells, or PBMCs supplied cDNA or gDNA.

Original processing methods: Amplification from reference gene primers served as the basis for estimated nucleated cell counts. Libraries were prepared by immunoSEQ multiplex PCR; TCRdb keeps only in-frame clonotypes and omits some of them. That table gives V, J and clone size, and the DNA gave D and trimming. The top ten hold around 30% of the sample, which has about 59,000 clones, about four fifths seen once. The genes are TRBV4-3 and TRBJ1-5; possibly TRBD1 for D (6 bases). The specimen sequenced was peripheral blood. The clonotype originates from a woman of 80 years or more with active or convalescent COVID-19. The CDR3, as DNA: TGCGCCAGCAGCCAAGAGTGGGACAACAATCAGCCCCAGCATTTT. Protein: CASSQEWDNNQPQHF.